This note documents a single T cell receptor beta chain sequence. Its specific antigen is unknown. No much larger clone exists at a distance of one base, and base qualities are not known. The data belong to a study of response to subunit inactivated influenza vaccine (dated by TCRdb to the late 2010s). Concerning the study at large: The study used deep quantitative T cell receptor repertoire profiling to track responses to a trivalent subunit inactivated influenza vaccine.

Library preparation employed RT-PCR. The data were produced on an Illumina HiSeq 2500. TCRdb reworked the public reads: Q25 trimming with fastp, MiXCR clone assembly, productive beta chains retained. Rows with one shared CDR3 protein collapse into an entry with the most common genes and DNA. The sample records 530,000 or so distinct CDR3 sequences, about 25% of which are singletons. The ten most abundant clones make up around 2% of the sample. The trim is 7 bases for V and 0 bases for J, with a gap of 7 bases between the germline ends. Inclusive of the bounding cysteine and phenylalanine, the CDR3 is 13 residues long. Only the CDR3 DNA is retained, 39 bases long and in frame from the first base. The germline V gene (reference sequence) yields LGHDT for CDR1 and YNNKEL for CDR2. What the research found in general, with its limitations: The authors suggested that each seasonal influenza vaccination may recruit only a limited number of new T cells.

This receptor chain uses TRBV3-1 and TRBJ1-3, with no reliable assignment of the D segment. The sequence was collected from a man in his fifties who received an inactivated influenza vaccine. Donor details come from another sample of the same person, matched by shared clones. The specimen comprised CD4+ T cells sorted from PBMCs, sampled approximately 5 days after vaccination. The CDR3 here reads CASTLSSGNTIYF. The DNA sequence is given as TGTGCCAGCACATTGAGCTCTGGAAACACCATATATTTT.